This note documents a single TCR beta chain sequence. Its antigen is unidentified. This record comes from a study of human T cells and chemical hapten exposure. Study background: Sensitization applied 2% DPC to around 2 cm by around 2 cm of upper inner arm skin. Study-wide findings and caveats: Alopecia affected the donors, so their immune response may differ from healthy people's. There was no change with DPC sensitization in TCRs above 1 in 1000 frequency.

Noted time point: patch test 1, 2 weeks after DPC sensitization. Documented treatment: therapeutic diphenylcyclopropenone sensitization with weekly scalp DPC. One entry per CDR3 protein, called by TCRdb with MiXCR from the RACE reads. The sample contains 150,000 to 200,000 distinct CDR3 sequences, around 22% of which appear only once. Germline loops: CDR1 SGHDT, CDR2 YYEEEE. The CDR3 sequence is 13 residues long. Trimming shortened V by 6 bases and J by 4 bases, and 11 bases separated the two germline ends. Specimen: whole blood, collected in connection with sensitization to the hapten diphenylcyclopropenone (DPC). The receptor comes from a woman in her 50s with alopecia areata. Some clones in this sample may be carry-over from other donors' samples. The chain has TRBV5-6 and TRBJ1-3; D not resolved. The CDR3 loop reads CASITVEGNTIYF. The CDR3 DNA reads TGTGCCAGCATCACCGTGGAGGGAAACACCATATATTTT.